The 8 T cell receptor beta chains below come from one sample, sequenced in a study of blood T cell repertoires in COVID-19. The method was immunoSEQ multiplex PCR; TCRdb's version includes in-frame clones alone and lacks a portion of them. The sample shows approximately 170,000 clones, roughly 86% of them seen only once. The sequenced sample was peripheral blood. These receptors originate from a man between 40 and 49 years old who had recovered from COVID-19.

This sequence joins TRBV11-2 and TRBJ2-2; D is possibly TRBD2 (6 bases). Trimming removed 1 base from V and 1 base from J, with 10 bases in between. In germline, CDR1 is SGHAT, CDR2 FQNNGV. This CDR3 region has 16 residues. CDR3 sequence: CASSLVWRENTGELFF. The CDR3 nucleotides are TGTGCCAGCAGCTTAGTTTGGCGGGAGAACACCGGGGAGCTGTTTTTT.

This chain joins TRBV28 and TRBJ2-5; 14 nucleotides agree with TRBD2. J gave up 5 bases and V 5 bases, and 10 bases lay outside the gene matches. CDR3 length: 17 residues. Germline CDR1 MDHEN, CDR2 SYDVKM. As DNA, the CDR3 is TGTGCCAGCAGTACGCGACTAGCGGGAGGGCCCCGTGAGACCCAGTACTTC. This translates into CASSTRLAGGPRETQYF.

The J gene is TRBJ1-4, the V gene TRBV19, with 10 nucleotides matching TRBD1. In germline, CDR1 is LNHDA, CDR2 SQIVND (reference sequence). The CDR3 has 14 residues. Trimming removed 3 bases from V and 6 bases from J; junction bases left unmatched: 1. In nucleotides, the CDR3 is TGTGCCAGTAGTATGACAGGGGGCGATGAAAAACTGTTTTTT. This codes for CASSMTGGDEKLFF.

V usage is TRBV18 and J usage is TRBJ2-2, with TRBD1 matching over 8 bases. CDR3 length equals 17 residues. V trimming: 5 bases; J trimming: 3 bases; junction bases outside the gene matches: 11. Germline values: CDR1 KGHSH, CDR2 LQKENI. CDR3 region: CASSSRRGREDTGELFF. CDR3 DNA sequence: TGTGCCAGCTCAAGTCGCAGGGGGCGCGAGGACACCGGGGAGCTGTTTTTT.

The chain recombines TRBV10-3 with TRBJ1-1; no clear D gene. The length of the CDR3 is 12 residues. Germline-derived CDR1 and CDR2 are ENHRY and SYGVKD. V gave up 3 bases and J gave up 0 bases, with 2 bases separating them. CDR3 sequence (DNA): TGTGCCATCAGTGATATGAACACTGAAGCTTTCTTT. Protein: CAISDMNTEAFF.

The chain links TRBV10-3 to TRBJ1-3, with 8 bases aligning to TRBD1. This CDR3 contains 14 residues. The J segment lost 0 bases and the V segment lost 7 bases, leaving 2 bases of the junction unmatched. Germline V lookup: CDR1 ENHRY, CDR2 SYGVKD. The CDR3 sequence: CAIKQGDSGNTIYF. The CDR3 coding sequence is TGTGCCATCAAACAGGGGGACTCTGGAAACACCATATATTTT.

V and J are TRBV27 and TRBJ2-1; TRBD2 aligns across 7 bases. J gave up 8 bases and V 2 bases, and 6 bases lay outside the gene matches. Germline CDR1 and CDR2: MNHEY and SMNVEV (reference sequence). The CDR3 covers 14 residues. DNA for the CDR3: TGTGCCAGCAGTTTAAAGGGCGGGAGCTATGAGCAGTTCTTC. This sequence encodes CASSLKGGSYEQFF.

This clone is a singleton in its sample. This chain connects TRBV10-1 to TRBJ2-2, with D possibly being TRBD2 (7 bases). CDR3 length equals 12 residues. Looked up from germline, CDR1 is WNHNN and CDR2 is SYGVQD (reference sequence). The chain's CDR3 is CLPGGNTGELFF. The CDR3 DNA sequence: TGCCTTCCGGGGGGCAACACCGGGGAGCTGTTTTTT.